The 13 T cell receptor beta chains listed next were all sequenced from one sample in a study of patients and donors after allogeneic stem cell transplantation. TCRdb called the RT-PCR reads again in MiXCR, with one record for every CDR3 protein. The sample gives 800,000 to 1,000,000 distinct CDR3 sequences, approximately 19% of which show up once; roughly 6.4% is in the top ten. The specimen sequenced was blood, either unsorted or a sorted T cell fraction (not recorded which). The receptors here all came from a human donor who was either an allogeneic HSCT recipient or a stem cell or donor lymphocyte infusion donor (not recorded which). It is not recorded whose cells these are; they may come from a transplant donor.

V gene TRBV2 combines with J gene TRBJ2-1; 8 nucleotides match TRBD2. Trimming removed 0 bases from V and 9 bases from J; junction bases left unmatched: 10. CDR1 is SNHLY and CDR2 is FYNNEI in the germline V gene. The CDR3 has 16 residues. The CDR3 nucleotides read TGTGCCAGCAGTGAAGCTTCCCCGGGACTAGGGGGTGAGCAGTTCTTC. It encodes CASSEASPGLGGEQFF.

The genes are TRBV6-4 and TRBJ1-1; D may be TRBD1 (5 bases). Germline CDR1 MRHNA, CDR2 SNTAGT. There are 15 residues in the CDR3. V dropped 3 bases and J dropped 1 base, with 12 bases sitting between them. The CDR3 is CASSEFGGGNTEAFF. The DNA for the CDR3 is TGTGCCAGCAGTGAATTTGGGGGAGGGAACACTGAAGCTTTCTTT.

This clonotype has more than one count but fewer than ten. The chain has TRBV10-3 and TRBJ2-3; 9 bases are shared with TRBD2. V shed 0 bases, J shed 3 bases, and the junction held 16 bases outside the gene matches. CDR3 length: 20 amino acids. The V gene's germline CDR1 is ENHRY and CDR2 SYGVKD. The CDR3 coding sequence is TGTGCCATCAGTGAGTCGAATGGTGGCGGGGGGGCCGGGACGACAGATACGCAGTATTTT. Amino acids: CAISESNGGGGAGTTDTQYF.

V is TRBV5-1 and J is TRBJ1-1; D remains ambiguous. This CDR3 has 13 amino acids. Trimming stripped 5 bases from V and 4 bases from J, with 12 bases between. CDR1 and CDR2 from the germline V gene are SGHRS and YFSETQ. The CDR3 DNA sequence: TGCGCCAGCAGGGGAGAGTGGGGCACTGAAGCTTTCTTT. Protein: CASRGEWGTEAFF.

The chain joins TRBV6-4 to TRBJ2-2; D remains ambiguous. CDR3 size: 13 residues. Germline CDR1 is MRHNA and CDR2 is SNTAGT. Trimming stripped 8 bases from V and 7 bases from J, with 14 bases between. The CDR3 DNA sequence: TGTGCCAGCCTCGGAAAATTAATCGGGGAGCTGTTTTTT. Translating it yields CASLGKLIGELFF.

V is TRBV4-1 and J is TRBJ2-7, with D possibly being TRBD1 (6 bases). Per germline, CDR1 MGHRA and CDR2 YSYEKL. The CDR3 sequence is 15 residues long. Trimming pared 4 bases from V and 0 bases from J, leaving 13 bases between. Here the CDR3 DNA reads TGCGCCAGCAGCCTGCGGACAGCCGGCTCCTACGAGCAGTACTTC. It encodes CASSLRTAGSYEQYF.

The CDR3 coding sequence is TGTGCCAGCAGTTTCGGACGGGGGGACCTCTCTGGGGCCAACGTCCTGACTTTC. Translating it yields CASSFGRGDLSGANVLTF. The chain joins TRBV12-3 or TRBV12-4 to TRBJ2-6, with 7 nucleotides matching TRBD2. This CDR3 spans 18 amino acids. The trim removed 3 bases at V and 0 bases at J, leaving 8 bases unmatched.

The chain joins TRBV15 to TRBJ2-7, with 7 bases lining up with TRBD2. V dropped 0 bases and J dropped 0; count of bases not matched to a gene: 8. This CDR3 region has 17 residues. The germline gives CDR1 LNHNV, CDR2 YYDKDF (reference sequence). In nucleotides, the CDR3 is TGTGCCACCAGCAGAGATGCCCCTAGCGGCAGCTCCTACGAGCAGTACTTC. Residues: CATSRDAPSGSSYEQYF.

The rearrangement uses TRBV20-1 and TRBJ2-3; 16 bases align to TRBD2. The CDR3 is made up of 17 amino acids. In germline, CDR1 is DFQATT, CDR2 SNEGSKA (reference sequence). The junction had 2 bases not matched to a gene; V was cut back by 1 base and J by 1 base. The CDR3: CSARAGTSGGGTDTQYF. The CDR3 DNA follows: TGCAGTGCTAGAGCCGGGACTAGCGGGGGGGGCACAGATACGCAGTATTTT.

The V gene is TRBV7-9, the J gene TRBJ2-7; D not certain. The V end was cut by 0 bases, the J end by 0 bases, with 9 bases between. Per the germline V gene, CDR1 is SEHNR and CDR2 is FQNEAQ (reference sequence). This CDR3 has 15 amino acids. CDR3 sequence: CASSLALSSSYEQYF. For the CDR3, the DNA is TGTGCCAGCAGCTTAGCGCTCTCGAGCTCCTACGAGCAGTACTTC.

This clonotype was counted many times. The rearrangement joins TRBV12-3 or TRBV12-4 to TRBJ2-2; D is perhaps TRBD1 (6 bases). V was pared by 7 bases and J by 3 bases, with 12 bases between. The CDR3 is made up of 14 amino acids. CDR3 in DNA: TGTGCCAGCATTCGTCAGGGGTACACCGGGGAGCTGTTTTTT. Translated: CASIRQGYTGELFF.

Concerning this clonotype: Possible read error: a much larger clone is one base away. A read error is likely, as this CDR3 ends without the conserved phenylalanine or tryptophan. The chain recombines TRBV7-9 with TRBJ2-7, with D uncertain. Trimming shortened V by 4 bases and J by 3 bases, and 4 bases separated the two germline ends. The CDR3 loop spans 11 amino acids. Germline CDR1 is SEHNR and CDR2 is FQNEAQ (reference sequence). The CDR3 here is CASSWGYEQYS. The CDR3 nucleotides read TGTGCCAGCAGCTGGGGCTACGAGCAGTACTCC.

This clonotype was recorded at least ten times. CDR3 bases: TGTGCCAGCAGTTTAACTGAGGGGGGCCCGATGAACACTGAAGCTTTCTTT. Amino acid sequence: CASSLTEGGPMNTEAFF. The gene calls are TRBV27 and TRBJ1-1, with D perhaps matching TRBD1 (6 bases). The CDR3 is 17 residues long. Germline V gene sequence: CDR1 MNHEY, CDR2 SMNVEV (reference sequence). Trimming pared 2 bases from V and 0 bases from J, leaving 16 bases between.